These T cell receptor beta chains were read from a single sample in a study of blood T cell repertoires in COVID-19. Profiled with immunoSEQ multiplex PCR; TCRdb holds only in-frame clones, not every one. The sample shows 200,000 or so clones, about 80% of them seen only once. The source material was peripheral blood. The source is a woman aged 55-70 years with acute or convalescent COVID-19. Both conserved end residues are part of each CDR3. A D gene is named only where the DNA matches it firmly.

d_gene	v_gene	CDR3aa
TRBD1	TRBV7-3	CASSSGQGSGTEAFF
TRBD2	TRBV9	CASSGGGTSGYKNTGELFF
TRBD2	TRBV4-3	CASSQDLVAGGGNEQFF
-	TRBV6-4	CASSDSFGQNWPYEQYF
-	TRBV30	CAWSPGQKNTEAFF
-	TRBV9	CASSVGIVDTEAFF
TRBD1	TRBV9	CASSVGVGQGIFHEQYF
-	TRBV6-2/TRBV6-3	CASSPGSETQYF
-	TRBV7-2	CASSLDRGVYGYTF
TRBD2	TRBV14	CASSQDLIQVAGGHNEQFF
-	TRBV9	CASSYDTRGGTEAFF
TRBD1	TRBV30	CAWSVQGARSYNSPLHF
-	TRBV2	CASSEALIRDEQFF
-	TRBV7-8	CASSLAAFLSAMNTEAFF
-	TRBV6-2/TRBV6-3	CASSPSGVSYNEQFF
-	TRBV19	CASSTTMIGELFF
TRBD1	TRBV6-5	CASTPGGAYNSPLHF
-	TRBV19	CASSISGEAFF
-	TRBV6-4	CASSDPSSRANIAKNIQYF
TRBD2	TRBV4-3	CASSQDPSGGPTDTQYF
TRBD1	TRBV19	CASSIGDGTAGYTF
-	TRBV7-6	CASSPFGGGAPGNTIYF
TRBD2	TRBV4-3	CASSQDRLAGSDTQYF
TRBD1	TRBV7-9	CASSLGTGASYGYTF
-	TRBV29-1	CSVVAGHGYTF
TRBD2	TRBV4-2	CASSEGTSGQETQYF
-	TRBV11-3	CASSLGGRTEAFF
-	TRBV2	CASPRAGRDEQFF
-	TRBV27	CASSPGSGSYEQYF
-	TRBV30	CAGLSLNTEAFF
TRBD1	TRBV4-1	CASSQGGQVVYGYTF
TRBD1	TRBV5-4	CASSLVRQTGFGGGDYGYTF
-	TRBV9	CASSVTTGYYGYTF
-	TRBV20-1	CSASRDSGNTIYF
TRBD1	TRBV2	CASSQTSTGGDYGYTF
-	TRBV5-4	CASSRTPDTQYF
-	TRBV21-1	CASSKVGRLDTLHF
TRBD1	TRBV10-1	CASSGRDRGAPGAEAFF
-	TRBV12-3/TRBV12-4	CASSQGSGELFF
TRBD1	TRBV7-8	CASSPRQGVPAYGYTF
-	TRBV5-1	CASSSALARANEKLFF
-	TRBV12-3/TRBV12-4	CASSLRGNEKLFF
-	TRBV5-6	CASSLGLDEKLFF
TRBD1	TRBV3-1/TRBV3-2	CASSQPRQGETF
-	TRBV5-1	CASSLMTGSGADTQYF
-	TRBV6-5	CASGTKTNSNQPQHF
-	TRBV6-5	CASSDFYTEAFF
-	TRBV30	CAWSGTDEQYF
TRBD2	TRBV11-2	CASSYRGFAGGLNTDTQYF
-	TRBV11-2	CASSSTSGFNEQFF
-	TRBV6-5	CASSYSIPGLSEAFF
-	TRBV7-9	CASSLISLEQFF
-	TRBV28	CASTLQASYGYTF